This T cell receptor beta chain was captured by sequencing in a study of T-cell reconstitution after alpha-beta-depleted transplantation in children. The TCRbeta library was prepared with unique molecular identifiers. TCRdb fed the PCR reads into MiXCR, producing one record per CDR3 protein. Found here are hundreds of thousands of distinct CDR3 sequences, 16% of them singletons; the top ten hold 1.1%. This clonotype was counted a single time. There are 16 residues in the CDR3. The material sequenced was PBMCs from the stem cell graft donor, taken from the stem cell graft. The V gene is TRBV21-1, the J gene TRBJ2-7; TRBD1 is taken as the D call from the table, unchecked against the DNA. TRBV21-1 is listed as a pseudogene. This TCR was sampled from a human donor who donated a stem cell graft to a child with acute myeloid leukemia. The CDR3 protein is CASSKFGTLASYEQYF. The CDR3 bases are TGTGCCAGCAGCAAATTTGGCACCCTGGCCTCCTACGAGCAGTACTTC.